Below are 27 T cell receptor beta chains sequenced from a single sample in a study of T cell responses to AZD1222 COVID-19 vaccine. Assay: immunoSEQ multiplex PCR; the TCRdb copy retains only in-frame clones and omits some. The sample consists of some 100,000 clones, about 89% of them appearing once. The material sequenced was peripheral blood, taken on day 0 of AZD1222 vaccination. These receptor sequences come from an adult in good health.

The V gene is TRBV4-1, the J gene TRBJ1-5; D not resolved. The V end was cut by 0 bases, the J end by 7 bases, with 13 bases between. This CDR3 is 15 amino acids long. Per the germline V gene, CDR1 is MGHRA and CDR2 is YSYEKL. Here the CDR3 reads CASSQEAGPGQPQHF. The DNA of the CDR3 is TGCGCCAGCAGCCAAGAGGCCGGCCCGGGGCAGCCCCAGCATTTT.

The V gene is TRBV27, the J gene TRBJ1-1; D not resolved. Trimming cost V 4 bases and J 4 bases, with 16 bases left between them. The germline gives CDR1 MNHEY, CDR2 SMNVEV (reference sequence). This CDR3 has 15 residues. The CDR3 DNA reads TGTGCCAGCAGTTCACCATCGGACGGGCGCACTGAAGCTTTCTTT. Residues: CASSSPSDGRTEAFF.

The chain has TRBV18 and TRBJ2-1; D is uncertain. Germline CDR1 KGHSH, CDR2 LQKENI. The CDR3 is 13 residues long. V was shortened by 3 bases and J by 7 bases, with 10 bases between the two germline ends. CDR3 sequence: CASSPSRLNEQFF. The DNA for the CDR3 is TGTGCCAGCTCACCCTCAAGGCTTAATGAGCAGTTCTTC.

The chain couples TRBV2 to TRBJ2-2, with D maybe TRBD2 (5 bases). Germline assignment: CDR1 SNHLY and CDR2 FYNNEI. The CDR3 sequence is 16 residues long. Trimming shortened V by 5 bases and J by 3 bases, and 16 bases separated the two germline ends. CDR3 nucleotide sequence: TGTGCCAGCAGTTCCCGACCCGCGGGCGACACCGGGGAGCTGTTTTTT. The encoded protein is CASSSRPAGDTGELFF.

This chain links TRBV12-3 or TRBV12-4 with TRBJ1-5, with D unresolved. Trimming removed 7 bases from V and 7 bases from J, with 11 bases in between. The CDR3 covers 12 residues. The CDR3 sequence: CASTIEAQPQHF. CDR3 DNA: TGTGCCAGCACAATCGAGGCCCAGCCCCAGCATTTT.

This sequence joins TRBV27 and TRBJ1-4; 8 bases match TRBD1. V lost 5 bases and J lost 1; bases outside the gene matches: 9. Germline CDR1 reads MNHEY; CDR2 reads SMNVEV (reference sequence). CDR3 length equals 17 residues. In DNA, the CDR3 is TGTGCCAGCAGTCCTCTGACAGGGGTGGTAACTAATGAAAAACTGTTTTTT. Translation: CASSPLTGVVTNEKLFF.

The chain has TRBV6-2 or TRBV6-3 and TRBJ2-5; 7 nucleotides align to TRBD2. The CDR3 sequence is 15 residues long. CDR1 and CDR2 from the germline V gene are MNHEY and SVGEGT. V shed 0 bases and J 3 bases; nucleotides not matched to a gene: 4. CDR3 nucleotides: TGTGCCAGCAGTTACTCTTCGGGACTAAAAGAGACCCAGTACTTC. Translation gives CASSYSSGLKETQYF.

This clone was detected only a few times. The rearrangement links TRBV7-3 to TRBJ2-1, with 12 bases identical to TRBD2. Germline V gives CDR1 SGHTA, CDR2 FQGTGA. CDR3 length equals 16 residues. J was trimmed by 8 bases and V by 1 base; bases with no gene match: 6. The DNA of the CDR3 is TGTGCCAGCAGCTTAAGTCCTAGCGGGGGGGCCCATGAGCAGTTCTTC. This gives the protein CASSLSPSGGAHEQFF.

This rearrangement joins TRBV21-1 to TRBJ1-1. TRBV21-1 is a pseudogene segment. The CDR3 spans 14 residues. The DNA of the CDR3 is TGTGCCAGCAGCCCAAGCCGGGGTTTGGGTGAAGCTTTCTTT. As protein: CASSPSRGLGEAFF.

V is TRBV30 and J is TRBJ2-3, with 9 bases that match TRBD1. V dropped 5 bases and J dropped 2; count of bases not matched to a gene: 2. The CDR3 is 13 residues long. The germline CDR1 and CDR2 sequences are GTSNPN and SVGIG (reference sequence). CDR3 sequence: CAWGQGNTDTQYF. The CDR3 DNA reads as TGTGCCTGGGGACAGGGGAACACAGATACGCAGTATTTT.

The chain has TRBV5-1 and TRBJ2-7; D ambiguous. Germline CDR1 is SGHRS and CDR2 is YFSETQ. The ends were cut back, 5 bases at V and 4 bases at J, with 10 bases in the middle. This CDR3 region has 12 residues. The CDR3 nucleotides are TGCGCCAGCAGTCCCCCGGATTACGAGCAGTACTTC. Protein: CASSPPDYEQYF. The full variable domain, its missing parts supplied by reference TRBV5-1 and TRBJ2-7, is KAGVTQTPRYLIKTRGQQVTLSCSPISGHRSVSWYQQTPGQGLQFLFEYFSETQRNKGNFPGRFSGRQFSNSRSEMNVSTLELGDSALYLCASSPPDYEQYFGPGTRLTVT.

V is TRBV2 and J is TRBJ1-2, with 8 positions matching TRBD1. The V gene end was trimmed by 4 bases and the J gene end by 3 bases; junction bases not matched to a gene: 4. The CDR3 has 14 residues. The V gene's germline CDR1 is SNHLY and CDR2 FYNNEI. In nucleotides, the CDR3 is TGTGCCAGCAGTGGAGACAGGGGCCACTATGGCTACACCTTC. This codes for CASSGDRGHYGYTF.

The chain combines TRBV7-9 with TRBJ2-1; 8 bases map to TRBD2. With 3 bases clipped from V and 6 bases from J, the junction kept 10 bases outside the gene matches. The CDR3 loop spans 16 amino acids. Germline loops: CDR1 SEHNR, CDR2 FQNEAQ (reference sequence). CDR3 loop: CASSFPLIAGFNEQFF. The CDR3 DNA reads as TGTGCCAGCAGCTTCCCCTTGATAGCGGGGTTCAATGAGCAGTTCTTC.

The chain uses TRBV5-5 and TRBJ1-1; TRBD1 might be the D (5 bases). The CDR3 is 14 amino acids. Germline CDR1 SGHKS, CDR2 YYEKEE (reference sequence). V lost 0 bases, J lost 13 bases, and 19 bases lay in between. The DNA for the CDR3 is TGTGCCAGCAGCTTGGAGGCCAGGGAGCCTGGAGGTTTCTTT. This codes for CASSLEAREPGGFF.

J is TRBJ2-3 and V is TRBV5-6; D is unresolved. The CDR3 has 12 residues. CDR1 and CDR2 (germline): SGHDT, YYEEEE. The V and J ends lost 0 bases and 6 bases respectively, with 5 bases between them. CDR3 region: CASSLVGDTQYF. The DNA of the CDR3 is TGTGCCAGCAGCTTGGTGGGGGATACGCAGTATTTT.

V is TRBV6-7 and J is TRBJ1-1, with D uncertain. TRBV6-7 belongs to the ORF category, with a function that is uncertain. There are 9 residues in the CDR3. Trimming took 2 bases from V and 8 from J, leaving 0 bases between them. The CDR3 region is CASSYEAFF. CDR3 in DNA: TGTGCCAGCAGTTACGAAGCTTTCTTT.

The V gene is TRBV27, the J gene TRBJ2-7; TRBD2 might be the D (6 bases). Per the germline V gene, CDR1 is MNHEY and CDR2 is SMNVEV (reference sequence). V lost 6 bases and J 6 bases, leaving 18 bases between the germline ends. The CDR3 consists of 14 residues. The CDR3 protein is CASSPSELAREQYF. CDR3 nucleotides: TGTGCCAGCAGCCCTTCTGAGCTAGCGCGCGAGCAGTACTTC.

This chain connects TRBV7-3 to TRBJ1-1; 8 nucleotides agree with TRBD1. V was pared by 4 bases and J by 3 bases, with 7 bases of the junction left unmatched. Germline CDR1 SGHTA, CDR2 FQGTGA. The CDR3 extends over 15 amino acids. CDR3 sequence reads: CASSSTGGLYTEAFF. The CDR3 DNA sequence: TGTGCCAGCAGCTCCACAGGGGGGCTTTACACTGAAGCTTTCTTT.

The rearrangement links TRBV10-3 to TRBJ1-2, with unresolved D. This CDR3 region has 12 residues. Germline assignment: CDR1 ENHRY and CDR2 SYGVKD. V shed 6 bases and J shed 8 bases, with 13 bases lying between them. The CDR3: CAIRTGLGGYTF. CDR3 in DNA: TGTGCCATCAGGACCGGTCTAGGGGGCTACACCTTC.

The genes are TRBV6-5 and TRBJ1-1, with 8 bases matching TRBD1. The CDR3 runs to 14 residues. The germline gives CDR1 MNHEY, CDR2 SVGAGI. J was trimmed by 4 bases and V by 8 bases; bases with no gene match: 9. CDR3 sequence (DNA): TGTGCCAGCCTAGACAGGGGAGATGGCACTGAAGCTTTCTTT. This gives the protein CASLDRGDGTEAFF.

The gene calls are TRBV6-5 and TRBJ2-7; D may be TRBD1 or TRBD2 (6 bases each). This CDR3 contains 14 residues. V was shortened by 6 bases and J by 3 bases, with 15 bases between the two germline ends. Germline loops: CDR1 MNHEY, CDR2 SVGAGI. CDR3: CASREGGVGYEQYF. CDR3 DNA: TGTGCCAGCAGAGAGGGGGGAGTGGGCTACGAGCAGTACTTC.

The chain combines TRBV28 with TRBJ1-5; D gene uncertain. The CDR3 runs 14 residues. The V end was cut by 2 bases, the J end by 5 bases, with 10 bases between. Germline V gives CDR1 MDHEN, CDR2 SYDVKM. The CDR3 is CASSLGRLDQPQHF. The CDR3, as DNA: TGTGCCAGCAGTTTAGGGCGGCTTGATCAGCCCCAGCATTTT.

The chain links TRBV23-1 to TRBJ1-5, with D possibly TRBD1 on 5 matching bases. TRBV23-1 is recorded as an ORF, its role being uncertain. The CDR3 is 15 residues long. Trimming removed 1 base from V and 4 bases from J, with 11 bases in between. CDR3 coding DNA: TGCGCCAGCAGTCAATGGGGGATCAAGAATCAGCCCCAGCATTTT. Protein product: CASSQWGIKNQPQHF.

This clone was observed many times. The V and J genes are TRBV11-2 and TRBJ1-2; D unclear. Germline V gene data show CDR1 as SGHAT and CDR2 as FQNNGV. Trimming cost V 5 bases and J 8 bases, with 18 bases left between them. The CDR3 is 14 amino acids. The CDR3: CASSKKRDWEGYTF. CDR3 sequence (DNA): TGTGCCAGCAGCAAAAAGCGGGATTGGGAGGGCTACACCTTC.

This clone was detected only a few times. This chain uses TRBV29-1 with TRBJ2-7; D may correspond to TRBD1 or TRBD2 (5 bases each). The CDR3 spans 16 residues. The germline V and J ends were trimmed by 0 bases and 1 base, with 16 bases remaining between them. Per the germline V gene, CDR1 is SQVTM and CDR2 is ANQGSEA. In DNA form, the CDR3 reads TGCAGCGTTGAAGAGCGGTGGGGCAGGGAGTCCTACGAGCAGTACTTC. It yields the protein CSVEERWGRESYEQYF.

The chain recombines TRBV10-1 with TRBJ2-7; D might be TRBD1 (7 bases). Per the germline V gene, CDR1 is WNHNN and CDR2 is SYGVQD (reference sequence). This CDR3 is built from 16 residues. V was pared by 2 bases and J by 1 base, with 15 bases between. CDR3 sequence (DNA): TGCGCCAGCAGTGAGAGGGGGGCAGGGGGTTCCTACGAGCAGTACTTC. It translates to CASSERGAGGSYEQYF.

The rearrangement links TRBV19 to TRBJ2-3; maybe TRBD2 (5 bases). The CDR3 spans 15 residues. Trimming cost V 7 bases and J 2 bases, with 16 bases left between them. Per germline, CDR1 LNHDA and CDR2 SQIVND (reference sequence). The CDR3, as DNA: TGTGCCAGTACTCCCCCCGAGGGCCACACAGATACGCAGTATTTT. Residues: CASTPPEGHTDTQYF.